This TCR beta chain is from a study of identical twins. General study results and limits: Memory repertoires lacked the insertion deficit that abundant cord blood beta clonotypes showed. Monozygotic twins shared more out-of-frame TCR alpha than recombination models predicted.

Germline V gene lookup returns CDR1 ENHRY and CDR2 SYGVKD. Trimming at V came to 0 bases and at J to 2 bases, leaving 8 bases not matched to a gene. This CDR3 has 17 amino acids. This clonotype has at least ten counts. The target antigen is unknown. cDNA molecules carried unique molecular identifiers, and template switching added a universal primer site. From the 5' RACE reads, TCRdb called clonotypes with MiXCR, one entry per CDR3 protein. The sample consists of roughly 490,000 distinct CDR3 sequences, approximately 15% of them appearing once. This sample was shared with a second study, whose subject was yellow fever vaccine responses in identical twins. That paper states: Reportedly, twins' vaccine T cell responses looked partly convergent and partly personalized.

Sample: CD4+ T cells sorted from blood. The rearrangement links TRBV10-3 to TRBJ2-5; 8 nucleotides agree with TRBD1. This receptor was taken from a woman aged 18-29 years in good health. The CDR3 nucleotides read TGTGCCATCAGTGAGTCGGTTTCAGGGGGCTCGCAAGAGACCCAGTACTTC. Its translation: CAISESVSGGSQETQYF.